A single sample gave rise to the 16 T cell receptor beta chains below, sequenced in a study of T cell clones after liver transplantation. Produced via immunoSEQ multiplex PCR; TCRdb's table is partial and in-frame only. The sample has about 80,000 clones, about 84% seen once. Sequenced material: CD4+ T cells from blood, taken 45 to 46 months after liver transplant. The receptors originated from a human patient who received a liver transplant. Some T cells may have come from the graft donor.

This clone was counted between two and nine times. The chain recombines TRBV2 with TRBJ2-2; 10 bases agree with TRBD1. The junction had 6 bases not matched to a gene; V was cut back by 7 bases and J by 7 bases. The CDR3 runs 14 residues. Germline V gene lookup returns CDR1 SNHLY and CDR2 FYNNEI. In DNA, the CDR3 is TGTGCCAGCAATGGACAGGGGGGGAACGGGGAGCTGTTTTTT. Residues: CASNGQGGNGELFF.

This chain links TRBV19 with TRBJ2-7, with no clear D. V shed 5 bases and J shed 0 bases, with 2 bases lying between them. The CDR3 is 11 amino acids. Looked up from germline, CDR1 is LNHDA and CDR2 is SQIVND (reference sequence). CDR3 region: CASSDSYEQYF. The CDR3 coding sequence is TGTGCCAGTAGTGACTCCTACGAGCAGTACTTC. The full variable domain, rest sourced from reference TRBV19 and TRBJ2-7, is DGGITQSPKYLFRKEGQNVTLSCEQNLNHDAMYWYRQDPGQGLRLIYYSQIVNDFQKGDIAEGYSVSREKKESFPLTVTSAQKNPTAFYLCASSDSYEQYFGPGTRLTVT.

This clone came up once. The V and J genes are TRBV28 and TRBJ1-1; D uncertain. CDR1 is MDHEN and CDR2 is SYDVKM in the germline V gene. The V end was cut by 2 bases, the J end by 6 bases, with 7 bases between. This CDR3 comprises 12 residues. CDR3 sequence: CASSLVSSEAFF. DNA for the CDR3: TGTGCCAGCAGTTTAGTCTCATCTGAAGCTTTCTTT.

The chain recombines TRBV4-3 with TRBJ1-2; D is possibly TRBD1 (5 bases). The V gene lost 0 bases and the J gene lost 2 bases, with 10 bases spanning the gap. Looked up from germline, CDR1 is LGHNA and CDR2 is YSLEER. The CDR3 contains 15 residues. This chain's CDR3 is CASSQDGRVNYGYTF. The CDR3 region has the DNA TGCGCCAGCAGCCAAGATGGCAGGGTAAACTATGGCTACACCTTC.

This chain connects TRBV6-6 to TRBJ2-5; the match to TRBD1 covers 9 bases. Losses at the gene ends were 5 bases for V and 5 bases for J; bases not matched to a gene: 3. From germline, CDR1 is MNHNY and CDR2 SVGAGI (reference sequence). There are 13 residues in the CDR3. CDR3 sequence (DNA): TGTGCCAGCAGTGGACAGGGGTTGGAGACCCAGTACTTC. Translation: CASSGQGLETQYF.

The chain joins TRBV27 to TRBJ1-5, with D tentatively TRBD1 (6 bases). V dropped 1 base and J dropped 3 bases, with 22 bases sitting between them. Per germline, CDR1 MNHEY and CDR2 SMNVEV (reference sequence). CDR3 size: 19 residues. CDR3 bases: TGTGCCAGCAGTTTATACAGGGTACCTAACCTCCCGACCAATCAGCCCCAGCATTTT. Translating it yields CASSLYRVPNLPTNQPQHF.

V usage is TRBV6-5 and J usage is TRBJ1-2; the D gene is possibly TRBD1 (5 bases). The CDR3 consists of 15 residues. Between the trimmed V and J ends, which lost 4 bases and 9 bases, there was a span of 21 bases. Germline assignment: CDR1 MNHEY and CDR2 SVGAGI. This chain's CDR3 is CASSSAGTPRSRYTF. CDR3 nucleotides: TGTGCCAGCAGTTCGGCCGGGACTCCTAGGAGTCGCTACACCTTC.

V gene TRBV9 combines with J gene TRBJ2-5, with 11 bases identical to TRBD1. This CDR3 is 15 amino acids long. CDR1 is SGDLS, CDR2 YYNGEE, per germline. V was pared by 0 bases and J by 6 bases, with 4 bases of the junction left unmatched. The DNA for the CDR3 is TGTGCCAGCAGCGTAGAGGGACAGGGGGGACAGACCCAGTACTTC. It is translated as CASSVEGQGGQTQYF.

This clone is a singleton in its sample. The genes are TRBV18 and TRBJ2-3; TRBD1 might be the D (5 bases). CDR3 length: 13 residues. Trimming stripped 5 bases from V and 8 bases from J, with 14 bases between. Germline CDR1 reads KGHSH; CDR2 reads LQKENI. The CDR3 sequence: CASSSRAQGTQYF. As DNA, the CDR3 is TGTGCCAGCTCATCCAGGGCCCAGGGTACGCAGTATTTT.

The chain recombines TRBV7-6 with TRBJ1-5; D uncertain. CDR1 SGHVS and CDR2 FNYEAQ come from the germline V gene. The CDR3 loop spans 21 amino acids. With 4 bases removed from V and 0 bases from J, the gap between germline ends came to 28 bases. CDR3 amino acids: CASSSRQDGRLRTISNQPQHF. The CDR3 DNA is TGTGCCAGCAGCTCACGGCAAGATGGCAGGTTACGGACGATTAGCAATCAGCCCCAGCATTTT. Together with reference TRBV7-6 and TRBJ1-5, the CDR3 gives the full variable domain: GAGVSQSPRYKVTKRGQDVALRCDPISGHVSLYWYRQALGQGPEFLTYFNYEAQQDKSGLPNDRFSAERPEGSISTLTIQRTEQRDSAMYRCASSSRQDGRLRTISNQPQHFGDGTRLSIL.

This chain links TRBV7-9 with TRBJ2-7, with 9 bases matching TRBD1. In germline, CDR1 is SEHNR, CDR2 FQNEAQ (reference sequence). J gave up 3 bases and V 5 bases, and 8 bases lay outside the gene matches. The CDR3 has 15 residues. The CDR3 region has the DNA TGTGCCAGCAGCCTTCCGACAGGGGGTATCTACGAGCAGTACTTC. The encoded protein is CASSLPTGGIYEQYF. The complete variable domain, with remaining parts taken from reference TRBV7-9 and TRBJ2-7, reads DTGVSQNPRHKITKRGQNVTFRCDPISEHNRLYWYRQTLGQGPEFLTYFQNEAQLEKSRLLSDRFSAERPKGSFSTLEIQRTEQGDSAMYLCASSLPTGGIYEQYFGPGTRLTVT.

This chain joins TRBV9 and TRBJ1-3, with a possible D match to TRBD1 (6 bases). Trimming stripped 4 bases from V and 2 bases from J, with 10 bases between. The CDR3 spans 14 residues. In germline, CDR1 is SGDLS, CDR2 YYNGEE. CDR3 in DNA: TGTGCCAGCAGCCCAAGGGGGACTGGAAACACCATATATTTT. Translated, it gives CASSPRGTGNTIYF.

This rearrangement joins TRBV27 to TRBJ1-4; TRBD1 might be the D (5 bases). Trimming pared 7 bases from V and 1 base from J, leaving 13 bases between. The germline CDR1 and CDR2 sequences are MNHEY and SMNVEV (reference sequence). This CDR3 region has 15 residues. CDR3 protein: CASKSGKGTNEKLFF. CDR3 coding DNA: TGTGCCAGCAAGTCAGGGAAGGGAACTAATGAAAAACTGTTTTTT.

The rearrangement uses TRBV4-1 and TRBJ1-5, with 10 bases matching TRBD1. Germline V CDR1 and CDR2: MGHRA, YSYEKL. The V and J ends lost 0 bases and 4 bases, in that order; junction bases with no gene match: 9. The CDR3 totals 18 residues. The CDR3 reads CASSQEGIGGQGNQPQHF. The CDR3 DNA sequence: TGCGCCAGCAGCCAAGAAGGTATAGGGGGACAGGGGAATCAGCCCCAGCATTTT.

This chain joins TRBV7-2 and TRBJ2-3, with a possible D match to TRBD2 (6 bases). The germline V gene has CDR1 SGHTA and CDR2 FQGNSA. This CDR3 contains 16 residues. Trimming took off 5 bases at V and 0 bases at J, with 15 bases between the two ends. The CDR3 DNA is TGTGCCAGCAGCGCGACGGGACTGGCGAGCACAGATACGCAGTATTTT. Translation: CASSATGLASTDTQYF.

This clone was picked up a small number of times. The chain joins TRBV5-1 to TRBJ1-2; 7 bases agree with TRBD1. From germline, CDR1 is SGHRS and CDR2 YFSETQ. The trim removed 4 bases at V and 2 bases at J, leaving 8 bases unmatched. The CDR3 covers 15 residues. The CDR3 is CASSLSQGSNYGYTF. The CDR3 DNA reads TGCGCCAGCAGCCTGTCACAGGGGTCGAACTATGGCTACACCTTC.